This T cell receptor (beta chain) was found in a study of blood T cell repertoires in COVID-19. The germline CDR1 and CDR2 sequences are SGHKS and YYEKEE (reference sequence). The CDR3 totals 17 residues. The V and J ends lost 0 bases and 0 bases respectively, with 15 bases between them. Repertoires were generated with immunoSEQ multiplex PCR, while TCRdb's copy carries only in-frame clones and drops some. The sample includes almost 400,000 clones, roughly 90% of them seen just once. The material sequenced was PBMCs or T cells enriched from blood (not recorded which). This clonotype was obtained from a woman aged 25 to 39 with acute COVID-19. V and J are TRBV5-5 and TRBJ2-5, with TRBD1 as a possible D gene (6 bases). The CDR3 DNA follows: TGTGCCAGCAGCTTGGAGTCCGCAGGGGCCTACCAAGAGACCCAGTACTTC. Its protein is CASSLESAGAYQETQYF.